The subject of this entry is one T cell receptor (beta chain). This specimen belongs to a study of control samples from healthy donors and cancer patients. Trimming removed 2 bases at V and 2 bases at J, with 22 bases between. The CDR3 extends over 18 amino acids. Germline CDR1 and CDR2: MGHRA and YSYEKL. TCRdb's copy holds only in-frame clones and misses some; the assay was immunoSEQ multiplex PCR. Of some 140,000 clones in the sample, roughly 94% were seen once. Specimen: PBMCs. This clonotype was obtained from a man aged 55 to 70 with colorectal cancer. V usage is TRBV4-1 and J usage is TRBJ2-7; D is possibly TRBD1 or TRBD2 (7 bases each). The CDR3 region has the DNA TGCGCCAGCAGCCAAACAACGGTGGTCAGGGGGGGAACCTACGAGCAGTACTTC. Translation gives CASSQTTVVRGGTYEQYF.